This T cell receptor (beta chain) was documented in a study of blood T cell repertoires in COVID-19. Study-level background: From T cells, B-cell-depleted T cells, or PBMCs came the material, which was cDNA or gDNA.

Original handling: Estimation of nucleated cell counts was performed using reference gene primer amplification. Only in-frame clones appear in the TCRdb table, and some are missing; sequencing was by immunoSEQ multiplex PCR. D and trimming were read from the DNA, whereas the V and J calls and clone size are those reported in that table. The sample lists 150,000 or so clones, around 90% occurring once. Trimming shortened V by 8 bases and J by 5 bases, and 15 bases separated the two germline ends. The V gene's germline CDR1 is MNHEY and CDR2 SVGAGI. The CDR3 length is 13 residues. The sequence was obtained from a woman aged 45-60 years with acute or convalescent COVID-19. The chain uses TRBV6-5 and TRBJ2-5; D remains ambiguous. Sequenced input: peripheral blood. The CDR3 here is CASSLGPRETQYF. The CDR3, as DNA: TGTGCCAGCTCCCTGGGCCCAAGGGAGACCCAGTACTTC.